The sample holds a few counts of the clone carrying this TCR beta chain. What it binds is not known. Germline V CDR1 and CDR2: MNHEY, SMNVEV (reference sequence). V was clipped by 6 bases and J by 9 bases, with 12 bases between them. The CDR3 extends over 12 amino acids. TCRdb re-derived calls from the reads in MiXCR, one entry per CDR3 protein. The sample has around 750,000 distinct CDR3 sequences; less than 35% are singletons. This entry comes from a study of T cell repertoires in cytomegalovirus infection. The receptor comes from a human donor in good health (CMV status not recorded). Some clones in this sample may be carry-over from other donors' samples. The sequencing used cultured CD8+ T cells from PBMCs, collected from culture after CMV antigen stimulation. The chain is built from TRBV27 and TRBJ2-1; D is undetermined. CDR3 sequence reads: CASSLLWGEQFF. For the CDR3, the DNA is TGTGCCAGCAGCCTCTTGTGGGGTGAGCAGTTCTTC.